The 30 T cell receptor beta chains given below trace back to one sample, sequenced in a study of cytomegalovirus exposure and HLA in healthy donors. Primers for the PCR totalled 60 Vbeta and 13 Jbeta. Libraries were prepared by immunoSEQ multiplex PCR; TCRdb keeps only in-frame clonotypes and omits some of them. Of over 150,000 clones listed, 82% are singletons. The sequencing input was PBMCs. The receptor source for this set is a girl under 10 years old in good health and CMV-seropositive.

The genes are TRBV30 and TRBJ2-1, with 10 bases that match TRBD1. CDR1 and CDR2 (germline): GTSNPN, SVGIG (reference sequence). The CDR3 is 13 amino acids. V gave up 0 bases and J gave up 8 bases; unmatched junction bases: 1. CDR3 region: CAWSVGQGYEQFF. The CDR3 region has the DNA TGTGCCTGGAGTGTGGGACAGGGGTATGAGCAGTTCTTC.

The chain couples TRBV9 to TRBJ2-3; 8 nucleotides agree with TRBD2. V was pared by 2 bases and J by 2 bases, with 4 bases of the junction left unmatched. CDR1 is SGDLS, CDR2 YYNGEE, per germline. The CDR3 is 15 residues long. The CDR3 reads CASSVAGGYTDTQYF. The CDR3 nucleotides are TGTGCCAGCAGCGTGGCGGGAGGCTACACAGATACGCAGTATTTT.

V usage is TRBV18 and J usage is TRBJ1-4; D might be TRBD1 (6 bases). CDR1 and CDR2 (germline): KGHSH, LQKENI. With 3 bases removed from V and 7 bases from J, the gap between germline ends came to 18 bases. The CDR3 covers 16 residues. The CDR3 nucleotides are TGTGCCAGCTCACCCTCGACAGGAAGGGAAGGTGAAAAACTGTTTTTT. Protein product: CASSPSTGREGEKLFF.

The J gene is TRBJ1-5, the V gene TRBV5-1; D is unclear. Germline-derived CDR1 and CDR2 are SGHRS and YFSETQ. The CDR3 totals 14 residues. V was trimmed by 2 bases and J by 0 bases, leaving 6 bases between them. The CDR3 is CASSFGDSNQPQHF. The CDR3 region has the DNA TGCGCCAGCAGCTTCGGGGATAGCAATCAGCCCCAGCATTTT.

This chain uses TRBV14 with TRBJ1-1; a possible D gene is TRBD1 (6 bases). CDR1 and CDR2 from the germline V gene are SGHDN and FVKESK. Deletions cut 6 bases from V and 4 bases from J, with 9 bases between. This CDR3 contains 12 residues. The CDR3, as DNA: TGTGCCAGCAGAGGGGGGGGCACTGAAGCTTTCTTT. This gives the protein CASRGGGTEAFF.

The rearrangement links TRBV7-8 to TRBJ2-3, with TRBD2 identical over 16 bases. The trim removed 0 bases at V and 0 bases at J, leaving 6 bases unmatched. This CDR3 has 20 residues. CDR1 SGHVS and CDR2 FQNEAQ come from the germline V gene. CDR3 region: CASSLAEGLAGGDSTDTQYF. The CDR3 DNA reads TGTGCCAGCAGCTTAGCGGAGGGACTAGCGGGAGGGGATAGCACAGATACGCAGTATTTT.

V is TRBV5-1 and J is TRBJ1-1; 7 bases are shared with TRBD1. Germline CDR1 and CDR2: SGHRS and YFSETQ. V was clipped by 4 bases and J by 1 base; unmatched bases: 10. This CDR3 is 16 amino acids long. The CDR3 sequence: CASSQELQGGNTEAFF. CDR3 sequence (DNA): TGCGCCAGCAGCCAAGAACTTCAGGGGGGGAACACTGAAGCTTTCTTT.

This chain joins TRBV5-1 and TRBJ2-7; possibly TRBD2 for D (5 bases). V dropped 4 bases and J dropped 6 bases, with 11 bases sitting between them. This CDR3 contains 12 residues. Per germline, CDR1 SGHRS and CDR2 YFSETQ. CDR3 sequence reads: CASSGSGIEQYF. CDR3 DNA: TGCGCCAGCAGCGGTTCCGGGATCGAGCAGTACTTC.

The J gene is TRBJ2-5, the V gene TRBV2; the match to TRBD1 covers 8 bases. CDR1 and CDR2 from the germline V gene are SNHLY and FYNNEI. This CDR3 spans 14 amino acids. J lost 5 bases, V lost 7 bases, and 9 bases had no gene match. DNA for the CDR3: TGTGCCAGCACTACGGACAGGGCTGGGGAGACCCAGTACTTC. This codes for CASTTDRAGETQYF.

The chain has TRBV2 and TRBJ2-3, with 9 bases lining up with TRBD1. V lost 5 bases, J lost 5 bases, and 8 bases stayed unmatched. Per germline, CDR1 SNHLY and CDR2 FYNNEI. CDR3 length: 15 amino acids. The CDR3 sequence is CASSLTGGLLDTQYF. Here the CDR3 DNA reads TGTGCCAGCAGTCTGACAGGGGGGCTCCTAGATACGCAGTATTTT. Using reference TRBV2 and TRBJ2-3 for the parts outside the CDR3, the full variable domain is EPEVTQTPSHQVTQMGQEVILRCVPISNHLYFYWYRQILGQKVEFLVSFYNNEISEKSEIFDDQFSVERPDGSNFTLKIRSTKLEDSAMYFCASSLTGGLLDTQYFGPGTRLTVL.

The chain joins TRBV6-1 to TRBJ1-2, with a weak D call TRBD1 (5 bases). This CDR3 spans 13 amino acids. CDR1 and CDR2 from the germline V gene are MNHNS and SASEGT. The V and J ends lost 8 bases and 3 bases respectively, with 13 bases between them. CDR3 protein: CASSHRNHYGYTF. The CDR3 region has the DNA TGTGCCAGCTCCCACAGGAACCACTATGGCTACACCTTC.

This clone was counted a few times. The rearrangement joins TRBV4-1 to TRBJ1-1; possibly TRBD1 for D (5 bases). The V end lost 2 bases, the J end lost 11 bases, and 15 bases lay between the germline ends. Germline values: CDR1 MGHRA, CDR2 YSYEKL. The CDR3 runs to 13 residues. Here the CDR3 reads CASSQPRDYRAFF. In DNA, the CDR3 is TGCGCCAGCAGCCAACCCCGGGACTATCGGGCTTTCTTT.

The chain carries TRBV2 and TRBJ1-1; D perhaps matches TRBD1 (6 bases). CDR1 and CDR2 from the germline V gene are SNHLY and FYNNEI. This CDR3 has 13 amino acids. V was shortened by 6 bases and J by 4 bases, with 12 bases between the two germline ends. CDR3 DNA sequence: TGTGCCAGCAGAGAACAGGGAACCACTGAAGCTTTCTTT. It encodes CASREQGTTEAFF.

The chain couples TRBV5-1 to TRBJ2-7; possible D gene TRBD2, 6 bases. Germline CDR1 SGHRS, CDR2 YFSETQ. The CDR3 runs to 15 residues. With 5 bases removed from V and 2 bases from J, the gap between germline ends came to 17 bases. The CDR3 sequence: CASSSGTPVPYEQYF. DNA for the CDR3: TGCGCCAGCAGTTCGGGGACTCCCGTACCCTACGAGCAGTACTTC.

This clone was observed a single time. The chain recombines TRBV2 with TRBJ2-7, with D maybe TRBD1 (5 bases). Trimming pared 6 bases from V and 2 bases from J, leaving 11 bases between. CDR1 is SNHLY, CDR2 FYNNEI, per germline. The CDR3 loop spans 13 amino acids. In nucleotides, the CDR3 is TGTGCCAGCAGAAACGACAGTCCCTACGAGCAGTACTTC. Residues: CASRNDSPYEQYF.

The chain has TRBV13 and TRBJ2-3, with 11 bases identical to TRBD2. V trimming: 4 bases; J trimming: 2 bases; junction bases outside the gene matches: 5. Germline V lookup: CDR1 PRHDT, CDR2 FYEKMQ (reference sequence). The CDR3 spans 16 residues. CDR3 protein: CASSSGTSGYTDTQYF. CDR3 bases: TGTGCCAGCAGCTCCGGGACTAGCGGTTACACAGATACGCAGTATTTT.

CDR3 coding DNA: TGTGCCAGCAGGGGGCCCAGGGAAGCTTTCTTT. Its protein product is CASRGPREAFF. The chain joins TRBV13 to TRBJ1-1, with D perhaps TRBD1 (5 bases). This CDR3 contains 11 residues. Germline CDR1 reads PRHDT; CDR2 reads FYEKMQ (reference sequence). Trimming pared 6 bases from V and 8 bases from J, leaving 10 bases between.

The chain carries TRBV7-2 and TRBJ1-1; D remains unclear. The CDR3 runs to 16 residues. From germline, CDR1 is SGHTA and CDR2 FQGNSA. Trimming removed 5 bases from V and 2 bases from J, with 18 bases in between. CDR3 DNA: TGTGCCAGCAGCCGTATAAACACGGACTTAAACACTGAAGCTTTCTTT. Its translation: CASSRINTDLNTEAFF.

The V gene is TRBV20-1, the J gene TRBJ2-5; no reliable D call. Germline CDR1 is DFQATT and CDR2 is SNEGSKA (reference sequence). This CDR3 spans 10 amino acids. V was clipped by 3 bases and J by 5 bases, with 4 bases between them. The CDR3 is CSASMETQYF. In DNA form, the CDR3 reads TGCAGTGCTAGTATGGAGACCCAGTACTTC.

The chain links TRBV19 to TRBJ2-5, with 12 bases matching TRBD2. This CDR3 contains 15 residues. Germline CDR1 reads LNHDA; CDR2 reads SQIVND (reference sequence). V lost 3 bases to trimming and J lost 4 bases; unmatched junction nucleotides: 3. The chain's CDR3 is CASSMTSGSAETQYF. CDR3 bases: TGTGCCAGTAGTATGACTAGCGGGAGCGCAGAGACCCAGTACTTC. The variable domain in full, completed from reference TRBV19 and TRBJ2-5, reads DGGITQSPKYLFRKEGQNVTLSCEQNLNHDAMYWYRQDPGQGLRLIYYSQIVNDFQKGDIAEGYSVSREKKESFPLTVTSAQKNPTAFYLCASSMTSGSAETQYFGPGTRLLVL.

The V gene is TRBV29-1, the J gene TRBJ2-7; D possibly corresponds to TRBD2 (5 bases). Germline V gives CDR1 SQVTM, CDR2 ANQGSEA. Trimming removed 7 bases from V and 6 bases from J, with 16 bases in between. The CDR3 runs 12 residues. The DNA for the CDR3 is TGCAGCGCCTCTGAAGGGAGAGGCGAGCAGTACTTC. Protein sequence: CSASEGRGEQYF.

The CDR3 reads CASSPLQGAIGYTF. The CDR3 nucleotides are TGTGCCAGCTCACCGCTGCAGGGGGCAATAGGCTACACCTTC. The V call is TRBV18, the J call TRBJ1-2; 8 nucleotides align to TRBD1. Unmatched junction bases numbered 8, after V lost 3 bases and J lost 8 bases. Germline V gives CDR1 KGHSH, CDR2 LQKENI. The CDR3 totals 14 residues.

The chain uses TRBV4-1 and TRBJ2-7, with 8 bases that match TRBD2. Germline V gene sequence: CDR1 MGHRA, CDR2 YSYEKL. Germline trimming cut 4 bases from V and 1 base from J; bases unmatched to any gene: 12. The CDR3 is 17 residues long. CDR3 sequence (DNA): TGCGCCAGCAGCCTTAATGTCGGAGCGGGAGATTCCTACGAGCAGTACTTC. Translated, it gives CASSLNVGAGDSYEQYF.

The gene calls are TRBV29-1 and TRBJ2-7, with 9 positions matching TRBD1. The germline V gene encodes CDR1 SQVTM and CDR2 ANQGSEA. The CDR3 contains 17 residues. The ends lost 6 bases at V and 3 bases at J; junction bases unmatched: 18. CDR3 region: CSVKEGQGIDLLYEQYF. CDR3 sequence (DNA): TGCAGCGTCAAGGAGGGACAGGGCATCGATCTCCTCTACGAGCAGTACTTC.

The gene calls are TRBV6-6 and TRBJ2-3, with 8 bases lining up with TRBD1. Losses at the gene ends were 6 bases for V and 6 bases for J; bases not matched to a gene: 11. This CDR3 spans 15 amino acids. Germline V lookup: CDR1 MNHNY, CDR2 SVGAGI (reference sequence). The CDR3 here is CASSPLGQGRDTQYF. CDR3 sequence (DNA): TGTGCCAGCAGCCCTCTTGGACAGGGAAGGGATACGCAGTATTTT.

The J gene is TRBJ2-1, the V gene TRBV15; 7 bases are shared with TRBD2. Germline values: CDR1 LNHNV, CDR2 YYDKDF (reference sequence). There are 15 residues in the CDR3. J gave up 10 bases and V 0 bases, and 9 bases lay outside the gene matches. The chain's CDR3 is CATSRDPLSAGEQFF. The CDR3, as DNA: TGTGCCACCAGCAGAGATCCGTTGTCAGCGGGAGAGCAGTTCTTC. The variable domain in full, with the rest retrieved from reference TRBV15 and TRBJ2-1, is DAMVIQNPRYQVTQFGKPVTLSCSQTLNHNVMYWYQQKSSQAPKLLFHYYDKDFNNEADTPDNFQSRRPNTSFCFLDIRSPGLGDTAMYLCATSRDPLSAGEQFFGPGTRLTVL.

In DNA form, the CDR3 reads TGTGCCAGCAGCTGGGGACAGGGGAGTGGCAAAAACATTCAGTACTTC. It codes for CASSWGQGSGKNIQYF. J is TRBJ2-4 and V is TRBV7-9, with 10 bases matching TRBD1. Germline V CDR1 and CDR2: SEHNR, FQNEAQ (reference sequence). With 4 bases clipped from V and 3 bases from J, the junction kept 6 bases outside the gene matches. CDR3 length equals 16 residues.

V is TRBV9 and J is TRBJ1-1; 10 nucleotides line up with TRBD1. CDR3 size: 16 residues. The germline CDR1 and CDR2 sequences are SGDLS and YYNGEE. The junction had 11 bases not matched to a gene; V was cut back by 4 bases and J by 5 bases. The CDR3 region is CASSLRTGGRKTEAFF. Written as DNA, the CDR3 is TGTGCCAGCAGCCTCCGGACAGGGGGACGTAAGACTGAAGCTTTCTTT.

This clone was observed a handful of times. The J gene is TRBJ1-1, the V gene TRBV4-1; possible D gene TRBD1, 5 bases. With 0 bases removed from V and 11 bases from J, the gap between germline ends came to 16 bases. The CDR3 has 14 amino acids. CDR1 and CDR2 (germline): MGHRA, YSYEKL. In DNA form, the CDR3 reads TGCGCCAGCAGCCAAGATTTTTACGGGGGACCGGCTTTCTTT. Encoded protein: CASSQDFYGGPAFF.

The V and J genes are TRBV9 and TRBJ1-1, with D possibly TRBD1 on 6 matching bases. Trimming left V 2 bases short and J 0 bases short, with 11 bases between. This CDR3 is 15 amino acids long. Germline CDR1 is SGDLS and CDR2 is YYNGEE. The CDR3 region has the DNA TGTGCCAGCAGCGTTGATACAGGGATGAACACTGAAGCTTTCTTT. Protein: CASSVDTGMNTEAFF.